Listed here is a single TCR beta chain. The data stem from a study of T cell changes during pregnancy in multiple sclerosis. The CDR3 is 12 residues long. Trimming removed 6 bases at V and 1 base at J, with 3 bases between. Germline V gene data show CDR1 as MDHEN and CDR2 as SYDVKM. Produced via immunoSEQ multiplex PCR; TCRdb's table is partial and in-frame only. Found here are tens of thousands of clones, about 90% of them singletons; the top ten hold about 0.45%. The input for sequencing was CD4+ T cells from peripheral blood mononuclear cells, taken before pregnancy. The receptor's source is a female donor with multiple sclerosis, enrolled in a pregnancy study. The chain recombines TRBV28 with TRBJ2-2; no clear D gene. The CDR3 region is CASSLNTGELFF. The CDR3 DNA reads TGTGCCAGCAGCCTGAACACCGGGGAGCTGTTTTTT.